The rows below give T cell receptor beta chains drawn from one sample of a study of CD8 T cells in ankylosing spondylitis. TCRdb reanalysed the 5' RACE reads using MiXCR and keeps one entry per CDR3 protein. The sample has about 220,000 distinct CDR3 sequences; about 11% are singletons. The sequenced material came from blood, either unsorted or a sorted T cell fraction (not recorded which). The receptor set was obtained from a male donor with ankylosing spondylitis or in good health (not recorded which). The conserved cysteine and the conserved F or W are not part of the CDR3 here. The D gene is left open where the match is weak. Some rows have no size entry. The others give once, few or many, or a class for an expanded clone.

V gene	D gene	clone size	J gene	CDR3 protein
TRBV20-1	TRBD2	many	TRBJ2-1	SASYLAGFYNEQF
TRBV18	.	.	TRBJ2-2	ASSPEEFGELF
TRBV20-1	.	many	TRBJ2-5	SARDQSVGNQETQY
TRBV5-1	.	many	TRBJ2-3	ASKNFSGGSTDTQY
TRBV7-8	TRBD1	many	TRBJ2-3	ASTLRDREADTQY
TRBV20-1	TRBD2	few	TRBJ2-3	SASFRLAGGPTDTQY
TRBV20-1	.	many	TRBJ1-2	SARLMSNYGYT
TRBV6-2/TRBV6-3	TRBD1	.	TRBJ2-1	ASTPHRTGMTYNEQF
TRBV14	.	.	TRBJ1-2	ASSTGANYGYP
TRBV3-1	.	.	TRBJ1-2	ASSHLENYGYT
TRBV20-1	.	many	TRBJ1-5	SASLGTLSNQPQH
TRBV12-3/TRBV12-4	TRBD1	.	TRBJ2-3	ASSSARNRGTDTQY
TRBV5-1	.	many	TRBJ2-2	ASRTPNTGELF
TRBV5-1	.	many	TRBJ1-6	ASRWVGDNSPLH
TRBV7-9	.	many	TRBJ1-5	ASSPPQGNQPQH
TRBV7-9	.	many	TRBJ2-5	ASSSRHGTQY
TRBV9	TRBD2	.	TRBJ2-3	ASSVGTSGLSGDTQY
TRBV20-1	TRBD2	many	TRBJ2-1	SASVARLAGTNEQF
TRBV5-5	TRBD1	many	TRBJ2-5	ASSVTGRYQETQY
TRBV24-1	TRBD1	.	TRBJ2-3	ATSLTGDETDTQY
TRBV6-5	.	many	TRBJ1-1	ASSYPPFQGMNTEAF
TRBV28	.	few	TRBJ2-6	ASSLPGSGANVLT
TRBV7-8	.	.	TRBJ2-2	ASSLRVAGFGELF
TRBV9	.	many	TRBJ1-2	ASSVAALGGYT
TRBV3-1	.	many	TRBJ2-7	ASSLRTEVGEQY
TRBV20-1	TRBD2	many	TRBJ2-1	SAPSGLAANNEQF
TRBV12-3/TRBV12-4	TRBD1	.	TRBJ1-5	ASRTGTGRVQPQH
TRBV7-8	.	many	TRBJ2-7	ASTLRDSYEQY
TRBV28	.	.	TRBJ1-2	ASSPGAPIYGYT